This TCR beta chain was sequenced during a study of cytomegalovirus exposure and HLA in healthy donors. The repertoire was sequenced with immunoSEQ multiplex PCR; TCRdb's copy has only in-frame clones and lacks some. Of about 150,000 clones listed, more than 70% were seen once; the top ten hold under 3%. Germline V CDR1 and CDR2: MDHEN, SYDVKM. V gave up 7 bases and J gave up 4 bases; unmatched junction bases: 8. CDR3 length: 14 residues. Material for sequencing was PBMCs. This TCR derives from a man between 18 and 35 years old in good health and CMV-seronegative. The chain recombines TRBV28 with TRBJ2-3, with TRBD2 identical over 7 bases. This CDR3 is CASTLRLAPDTQYF. CDR3 nucleotide sequence: TGTGCCAGCACCCTTCGACTAGCCCCAGATACGCAGTATTTT.